Listed here are 5 T cell receptor beta chains from one sample, sequenced in a study of OX40 agonist ivuxolimab in advanced cancers. Some clones are missing from TCRdb's copy, which holds only in-frame ones; the method was immunoSEQ multiplex PCR. Among tens of thousands of clones listed, around nine tenths were seen once. The source was CD4+ or CD8+ T cells sorted from blood, collected in a trial of the OX40 agonist ivuxolimab. The receptors shown here come from an adult with an advanced solid tumor such as melanoma, head and neck, liver or kidney cancer.

V gene TRBV27 combines with J gene TRBJ2-7; a possible D gene is TRBD1 (6 bases). Trimming stripped 4 bases from V and 6 bases from J, with 16 bases between. The CDR3 length is 14 residues. Germline V CDR1 and CDR2: MNHEY, SMNVEV (reference sequence). In DNA form, the CDR3 reads TGTGCCAGCAGTTCCGGGACCCTCAGGGGCGAGCAGTACTTC. Translation gives CASSSGTLRGEQYF.

CDR3 sequence: CAISERGDSSYEQYV. CDR3 bases: TGTGCCATCAGTGAACGGGGGGACAGCTCCTACGAGCAGTACGTC. The gene calls are TRBV10-3 and TRBJ2-7, with D tentatively TRBD1 or TRBD2 (7 bases each). Germline values: CDR1 ENHRY, CDR2 SYGVKD. The V end lost 3 bases, the J end lost 0 bases, and 12 bases lay between the germline ends. The CDR3 is made up of 15 amino acids.

V usage is TRBV4-1 and J usage is TRBJ1-5; D remains unclear. Germline CDR1 and CDR2: MGHRA and YSYEKL. The CDR3 is made up of 14 amino acids. With 5 bases removed from V and 1 base from J, the gap between germline ends came to 9 bases. CDR3 protein: CASSAIDSNQPQHF. The CDR3 DNA follows: TGCGCCAGCAGCGCTATAGACAGCAATCAGCCCCAGCATTTT.

The rearrangement links TRBV5-8 to TRBJ2-5, with TRBD2 identical over 7 bases. Trimming cost V 4 bases and J 5 bases; bases outside gene matches: 8. The length of the CDR3 is 14 residues. Germline CDR1 is SGHTS and CDR2 is YDEGEE. The CDR3 DNA reads as TGTGCCAGCAGCCGCCTCCGGGGAGGGGAGACCCAGTACTTC. Amino acids: CASSRLRGGETQYF.

The chain carries TRBV27 and TRBJ2-3, with 7 bases aligning to TRBD1. V lost 6 bases to trimming and J lost 2 bases; unmatched junction nucleotides: 8. This CDR3 has 15 residues. Germline assignment: CDR1 MNHEY and CDR2 SMNVEV (reference sequence). This CDR3 reads CASSLRDSYTDTQYF. CDR3 DNA sequence: TGTGCCAGCAGCCTCCGGGACAGCTACACAGATACGCAGTATTTT.